Presented here are 15 T cell receptor beta chains from one specimen sequenced in a study of cytomegalovirus exposure and HLA in healthy donors. 13 Jbeta primers and 60 Vbeta primers were used for the PCR. Measured with immunoSEQ multiplex PCR; TCRdb has only the in-frame clones, and not every one. Altogether about 64,000 clones are present, approximately 85% being singletons, with the ten largest covering around 11%. Material for sequencing was PBMCs. These receptors came from a female donor in good health and CMV-seronegative.

This chain joins TRBV18 and TRBJ1-4, with D uncertain. This CDR3 has 13 amino acids. CDR1 and CDR2 from the germline V gene are KGHSH and LQKENI. V dropped 2 bases and J dropped 6 bases, with 7 bases sitting between them. In DNA form, the CDR3 reads TGTGCCAGCTCACCATCAGAGGATGAAAAACTGTTTTTT. Amino acids: CASSPSEDEKLFF.

A word on this clone: Here the CDR3 omits its conserved ending phenylalanine or tryptophan, so a read error is the likely source. The rearrangement uses TRBV6-5 and TRBJ1-5; weak D call: TRBD1 (5 bases). CDR3 size: 14 residues. CDR1 MNHEY and CDR2 SVGAGI come from the germline V gene. V was cut by 0 bases and J by 6 bases, with 9 bases left in between. CDR3 loop: CASSYSGGGQPQHL. The CDR3 DNA sequence: TGTGCCAGCAGTTACTCGGGGGGAGGTCAGCCCCAGCATTTA.

The chain employs TRBV20-1 and TRBJ2-5; weak D call: TRBD1 (5 bases). The CDR3 has 11 residues. CDR1 DFQATT and CDR2 SNEGSKA come from the germline V gene (reference sequence). V was trimmed by 3 bases and J by 5 bases, leaving 7 bases between them. The CDR3 protein is CSARKGETQYF. The CDR3 DNA follows: TGCAGTGCTAGGAAGGGGGAGACCCAGTACTTC.

V gene TRBV5-6 combines with J gene TRBJ2-7; no firm D call. The V end was cut by 4 bases, the J end by 1 base, with 9 bases between. The CDR3 extends over 13 amino acids. The germline CDR1 and CDR2 sequences are SGHDT and YYEEEE. The CDR3 region is CASSPDKSYEQYF. CDR3 nucleotides: TGTGCCAGCAGCCCTGACAAATCCTACGAGCAGTACTTC. The entire variable domain, with the rest obtained from reference TRBV5-6 and TRBJ2-7, is as follows: DAGVTQSPTHLIKTRGQQVTLRCSPKSGHDTVSWYQQALGQGPQFIFQYYEEEERQRGNFPDRFSGHQFPNYSSELNVNALLLGDSALYLCASSPDKSYEQYFGPGTRLTVT.

This chain links TRBV7-3 with TRBJ2-3, with D tentatively TRBD1 (6 bases). Per the germline V gene, CDR1 is SGHTA and CDR2 is FQGTGA. V was pared by 4 bases and J by 2 bases, with 10 bases between. There are 14 residues in the CDR3. The CDR3 region is CASSSTGNTDTQYF. For the CDR3, the DNA is TGTGCCAGCAGCTCTACAGGGAACACAGATACGCAGTATTTT.

This clone occurred once. V gene TRBV4-1 combines with J gene TRBJ2-1; 8 positions agree with TRBD2. V lost 1 base, J lost 3 bases, and 8 bases stayed unmatched. The germline V gene encodes CDR1 MGHRA and CDR2 YSYEKL. The length of the CDR3 is 17 residues. CDR3 protein: CASSQAPPGGVYNEQFF. The DNA for the CDR3 is TGCGCCAGCAGCCAAGCCCCCCCGGGGGGGGTCTACAATGAGCAGTTCTTC.

Turning to this clone: Other DNA sequences in the same sample also yield this CDR3. V and J are TRBV11-2 and TRBJ1-2, with D perhaps matching TRBD1 (6 bases). CDR3 size: 14 residues. The germline gives CDR1 SGHAT, CDR2 FQNNGV. With 5 bases removed from V and 8 bases from J, the gap between germline ends came to 18 bases. The CDR3 nucleotides are TGTGCCAGCAGCCTAATACGGGGACATGGAGGCTACACCTTC. It codes for CASSLIRGHGGYTF.

The chain combines TRBV10-3 with TRBJ2-1; a possible D gene is TRBD1 (5 bases). The V end was cut by 3 bases, the J end by 9 bases, with 15 bases between. This CDR3 has 14 residues. The germline CDR1 and CDR2 sequences are ENHRY and SYGVKD. Here the CDR3 reads CAISEAQGFSEQFF. The CDR3, as DNA: TGTGCCATCAGTGAAGCGCAGGGATTCAGTGAGCAGTTCTTC.

The chain uses TRBV4-1 and TRBJ2-2, with TRBD1 matching over 10 bases. The CDR3 spans 14 residues. CDR1 is MGHRA and CDR2 is YSYEKL in the germline V gene. Trimming removed 4 bases from V and 5 bases from J; junction bases left unmatched: 1. The CDR3 bases are TGCGCCAGCAGCCGGGACAGGGGAACCGGGGAGCTGTTTTTT. It encodes CASSRDRGTGELFF.

This chain joins TRBV11-2 and TRBJ1-4; perhaps TRBD1 as D (6 bases). This CDR3 spans 14 amino acids. V was pared by 3 bases and J by 7 bases, with 12 bases between. CDR1 is SGHAT and CDR2 is FQNNGV in the germline V gene. CDR3 sequence reads: CASSFTQGSEKLFF. For the CDR3, the DNA is TGTGCCAGCAGCTTCACGCAGGGGAGTGAAAAACTGTTTTTT.

This rearrangement joins TRBV9 to TRBJ1-1, with 12 bases lining up with TRBD1. V shed 3 bases and J 1 base; nucleotides not matched to a gene: 4. The length of the CDR3 is 16 residues. CDR1 is SGDLS and CDR2 is YYNGEE in the germline V gene. CDR3 sequence reads: CASSAGTGGANTEAFF. The CDR3, as DNA: TGTGCCAGCAGCGCCGGGACAGGGGGCGCGAACACTGAAGCTTTCTTT.

This clone occurred a few times. The rearrangement uses TRBV7-9 and TRBJ2-6, with a weak D call TRBD2 (5 bases). Trimming took 5 bases from V and 2 from J, leaving 13 bases between them. There are 16 residues in the CDR3. Germline CDR1 reads SEHNR; CDR2 reads FQNEAQ (reference sequence). The CDR3: CASSQESGTGANVLTF. As DNA, the CDR3 is TGTGCCAGCAGCCAAGAGTCCGGGACTGGGGCCAACGTCCTGACTTTC.

The rearrangement joins TRBV15 to TRBJ1-2; 10 nucleotides match TRBD1. The germline CDR1 and CDR2 sequences are LNHNV and YYDKDF (reference sequence). The CDR3 runs 18 residues. Germline trimming cut 2 bases from V and 3 bases from J; bases unmatched to any gene: 12. CDR3 sequence: CATSRPPRDRGRDYGYTF. The CDR3 DNA follows: TGTGCCACCAGCAGACCTCCTCGCGACAGGGGGCGAGACTATGGCTACACCTTC.

The V gene is TRBV9, the J gene TRBJ2-1, with 10 bases aligning to TRBD1. CDR1 and CDR2 (germline): SGDLS, YYNGEE. Trimming at V came to 3 bases and at J to 6 bases, leaving 9 bases not matched to a gene. The CDR3 contains 16 residues. The CDR3 region is CASSAAPWTGGNEQFF. In DNA form, the CDR3 reads TGTGCCAGCAGCGCCGCCCCCTGGACAGGGGGCAATGAGCAGTTCTTC. Complete variable domain (other parts from reference TRBV9 and TRBJ2-1): DSGVTQTPKHLITATGQRVTLRCSPRSGDLSVYWYQQSLDQGLQFLIQYYNGEERAKGNILERFSAQQFPDLHSELNLSSLELGDSALYFCASSAAPWTGGNEQFFGPGTRLTVL.

The V call is TRBV6-5, the J call TRBJ2-7; tentatively, D is TRBD2 (6 bases). This CDR3 spans 12 amino acids. CDR1 MNHEY and CDR2 SVGAGI come from the germline V gene. The V and J ends lost 6 bases and 3 bases respectively, with 9 bases between them. The DNA of the CDR3 is TGTGCCAGCAGGGGGGGTATCTACGAGCAGTACTTC. It translates to CASRGGIYEQYF.